This entry concerns a single T cell receptor beta chain. What it recognizes is unknown. A single record per CDR3 protein comes from TCRdb applying MiXCR to the PCR reads. The sample lists about 300,000 distinct CDR3 sequences, about a fifth occurring once. This record belongs to a study of molecular identifiers for immune sequencing clone quantification. Study context: Replicates partitioned RNA from about 20,000 or 100,000 naive CD8 cells into five parts, sequencing four. Study-level points and caveats: In a background of around 970,000 naive cells, spiked Jurkat TCR RNA from one cell was reportedly detectable.

The clonotype comes from a human donor in good health. Some libraries in this study had Jurkat cell RNA spiked in. Sequencing was performed on naive CD8+ T cells from blood, with Jurkat cell RNA spiked in. Subset: FACS-sorted CD8+CD4-CCR7+CD45RA+ naive T cells.

This CDR3 is CASSYSSGTGGAGYQPQHF. DNA for the CDR3: TGTGCCAGCAGTTACTCATCTGGTACAGGGGGCGCGGGCTATCAGCCCCAGCATTTT. This chain links TRBV6-2 or TRBV6-3 with TRBJ1-5; 9 bases are shared with TRBD1. The CDR3 consists of 19 residues. Germline V gives CDR1 MNHEY, CDR2 SVGEGT. Germline trimming cut 0 bases from V and 5 bases from J; bases unmatched to any gene: 14.